The clone carrying this T cell receptor (beta chain) was found many times. No antigen is known for it. TCR beta CDR3 sequences were amplified from RNA transcripts. HTBI primers drove first-round RT-PCR of the TCR CDR3. TCRdb reprocessed the multiplex PCR reads with MiXCR, giving one entry per CDR3 protein. Of 300,000 to 450,000 distinct CDR3 sequences listed, about 18% are singletons. The data were obtained in a study of T cells in Graves' hyperthyroidism and ophthalmopathy. Study-level background: Peripheral blood draws took place at initial diagnosis, ahead of any treatment. Findings of the study overall: Among clonotypes expanded in thyroid above 0.001, most were also found in blood.

Germline lookup yields CDR1 SQVTM and CDR2 ANQGSEA. The CDR3 spans 11 residues. The V end lost 7 bases, the J end lost 4 bases, and 11 bases lay between the germline ends. Together with thyroid ultrasound, orbital computed tomography, serum thyroxine and TRAb, clinical symptoms were used for diagnoses. The blood sample predates any ophthalmopathy symptoms, coming from first hyperthyroidism diagnosis. The chain uses TRBV29-1 and TRBJ2-7; D unclear. The sequence was collected from a woman in her twenties or thirties with Graves' hyperthyroidism that later progressed to Graves' ophthalmopathy. The specimen sequenced was blood. As DNA, the CDR3 is TGCAGCGCCACAGAAGCATACGAGCAGTACTTC. Translated: CSATEAYEQYF.